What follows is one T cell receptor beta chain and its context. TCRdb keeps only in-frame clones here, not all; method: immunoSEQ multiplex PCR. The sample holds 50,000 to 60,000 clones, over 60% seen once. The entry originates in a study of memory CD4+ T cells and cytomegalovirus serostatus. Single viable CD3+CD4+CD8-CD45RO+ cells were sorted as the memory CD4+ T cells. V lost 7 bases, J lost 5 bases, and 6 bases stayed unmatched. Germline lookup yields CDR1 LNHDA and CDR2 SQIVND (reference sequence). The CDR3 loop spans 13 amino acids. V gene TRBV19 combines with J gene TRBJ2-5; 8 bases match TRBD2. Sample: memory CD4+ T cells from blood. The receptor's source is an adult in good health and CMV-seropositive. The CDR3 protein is CASNSGRRETQYF. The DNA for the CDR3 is TGTGCCAGTAACAGCGGGAGACGGGAGACCCAGTACTTC.